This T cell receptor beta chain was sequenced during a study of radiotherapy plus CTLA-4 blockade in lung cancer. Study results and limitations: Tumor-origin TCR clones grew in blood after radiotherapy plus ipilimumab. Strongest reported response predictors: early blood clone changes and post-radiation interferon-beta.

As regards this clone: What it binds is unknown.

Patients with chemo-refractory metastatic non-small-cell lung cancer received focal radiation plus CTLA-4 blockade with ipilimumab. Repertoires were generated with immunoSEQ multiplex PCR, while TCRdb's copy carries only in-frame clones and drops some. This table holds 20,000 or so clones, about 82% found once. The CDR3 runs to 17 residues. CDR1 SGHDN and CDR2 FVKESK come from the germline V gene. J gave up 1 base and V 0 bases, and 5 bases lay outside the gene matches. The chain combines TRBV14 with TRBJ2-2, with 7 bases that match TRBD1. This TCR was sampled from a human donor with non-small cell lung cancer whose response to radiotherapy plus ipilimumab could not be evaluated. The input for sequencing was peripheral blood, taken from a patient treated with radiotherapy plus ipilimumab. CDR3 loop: CASSQEAGTENTGELFF. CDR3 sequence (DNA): TGTGCCAGCAGCCAAGAAGCCGGGACAGAGAACACCGGGGAGCTGTTTTTT.